This T cell receptor beta chain was recovered during a study of cytomegalovirus exposure and HLA in healthy donors. CDR1 is SGHRS and CDR2 is YFSETQ in the germline V gene. V trimming: 0 bases; J trimming: 6 bases; junction bases outside the gene matches: 2. The CDR3 has 15 amino acids. In the PCR, 60 Vbeta and 13 Jbeta primers were used. Only in-frame clones appear in the TCRdb table, and some are missing; sequencing was by immunoSEQ multiplex PCR. The sample has under 200,000 clones; about 73% are singletons. The sequenced sample was PBMCs. The gene calls are TRBV5-1 and TRBJ2-3; 12 nucleotides align to TRBD2. This sequence was found in a woman aged 40-49 years in good health and CMV-seronegative. The CDR3 reads CASSLAGTSGDTQYF. The CDR3 nucleotides read TGCGCCAGCAGCTTGGCCGGGACTAGCGGGGATACGCAGTATTTT.